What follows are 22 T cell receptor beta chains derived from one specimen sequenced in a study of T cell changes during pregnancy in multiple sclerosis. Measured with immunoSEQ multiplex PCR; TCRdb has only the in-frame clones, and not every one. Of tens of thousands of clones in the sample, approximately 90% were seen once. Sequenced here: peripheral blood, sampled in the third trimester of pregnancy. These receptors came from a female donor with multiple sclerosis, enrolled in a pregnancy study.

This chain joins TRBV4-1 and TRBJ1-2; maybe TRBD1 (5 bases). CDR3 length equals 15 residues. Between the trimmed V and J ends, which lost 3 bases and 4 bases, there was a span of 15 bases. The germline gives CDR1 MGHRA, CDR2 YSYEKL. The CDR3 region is CASSQKQDFGYGYTF. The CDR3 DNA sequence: TGCGCCAGCAGCCAGAAACAGGATTTCGGCTATGGCTACACCTTC.

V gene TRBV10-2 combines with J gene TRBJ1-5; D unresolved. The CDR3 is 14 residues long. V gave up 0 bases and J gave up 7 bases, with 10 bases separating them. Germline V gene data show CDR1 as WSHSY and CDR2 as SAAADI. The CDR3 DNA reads TGCGCCAGCAGTGAGTCGACCAGCGGGCAGCCCCAGCATTTT. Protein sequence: CASSESTSGQPQHF.

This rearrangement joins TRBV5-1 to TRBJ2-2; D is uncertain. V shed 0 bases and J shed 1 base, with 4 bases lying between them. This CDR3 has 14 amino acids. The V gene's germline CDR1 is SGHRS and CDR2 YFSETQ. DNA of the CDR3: TGCGCCAGCAGCTTGGGACAGAACACCGGGGAGCTGTTTTTT. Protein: CASSLGQNTGELFF.

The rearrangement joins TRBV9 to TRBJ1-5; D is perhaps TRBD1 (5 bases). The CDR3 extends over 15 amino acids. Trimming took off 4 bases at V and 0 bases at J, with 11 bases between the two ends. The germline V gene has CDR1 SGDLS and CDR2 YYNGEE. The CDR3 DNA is TGTGCCAGCAGCATGGGGCGGGATAGCAATCAGCCCCAGCATTTT. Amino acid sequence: CASSMGRDSNQPQHF.

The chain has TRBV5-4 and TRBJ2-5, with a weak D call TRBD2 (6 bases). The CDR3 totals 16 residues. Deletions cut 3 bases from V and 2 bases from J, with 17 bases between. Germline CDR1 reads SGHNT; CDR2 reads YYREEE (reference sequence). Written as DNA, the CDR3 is TGTGCCAGCAGCTCCGTAGTGGGCGGGGATCAAGAGACCCAGTACTTC. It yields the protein CASSSVVGGDQETQYF.

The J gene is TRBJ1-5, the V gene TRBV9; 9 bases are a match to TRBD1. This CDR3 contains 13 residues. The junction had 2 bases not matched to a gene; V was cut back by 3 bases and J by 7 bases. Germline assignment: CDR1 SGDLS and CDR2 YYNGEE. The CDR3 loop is CASSGQGGQPQHF. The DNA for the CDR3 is TGTGCCAGCAGCGGACAGGGGGGGCAGCCCCAGCATTTT.

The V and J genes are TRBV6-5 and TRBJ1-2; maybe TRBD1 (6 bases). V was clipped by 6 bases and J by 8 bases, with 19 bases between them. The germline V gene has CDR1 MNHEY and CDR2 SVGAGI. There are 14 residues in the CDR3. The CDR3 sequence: CASSPTGVLRGYTF. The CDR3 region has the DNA TGTGCCAGCAGCCCGACAGGAGTCTTGAGGGGCTACACCTTC.

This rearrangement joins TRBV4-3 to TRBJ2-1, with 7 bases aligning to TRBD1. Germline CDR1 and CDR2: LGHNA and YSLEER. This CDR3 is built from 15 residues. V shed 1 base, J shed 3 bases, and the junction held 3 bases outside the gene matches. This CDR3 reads CASSQGQGYYNEQFF. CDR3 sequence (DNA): TGCGCCAGCAGCCAAGGACAGGGCTACTACAATGAGCAGTTCTTC.

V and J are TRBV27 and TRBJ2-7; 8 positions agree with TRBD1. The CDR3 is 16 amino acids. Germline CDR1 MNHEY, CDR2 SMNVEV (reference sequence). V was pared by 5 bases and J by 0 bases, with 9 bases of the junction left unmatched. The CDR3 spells CASSPLTGASSYEQYF. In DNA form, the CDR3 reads TGTGCCAGCAGTCCCCTGACAGGGGCGAGCTCCTACGAGCAGTACTTC.

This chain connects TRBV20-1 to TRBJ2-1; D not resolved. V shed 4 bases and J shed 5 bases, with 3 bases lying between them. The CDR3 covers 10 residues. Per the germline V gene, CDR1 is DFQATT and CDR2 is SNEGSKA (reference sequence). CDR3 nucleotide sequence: TGCAGTGCTACAGACAATGAGCAGTTCTTC. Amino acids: CSATDNEQFF.

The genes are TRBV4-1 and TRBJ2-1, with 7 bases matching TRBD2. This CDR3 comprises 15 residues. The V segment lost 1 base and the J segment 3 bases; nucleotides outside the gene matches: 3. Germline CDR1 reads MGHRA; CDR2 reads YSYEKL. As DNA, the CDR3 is TGCGCCAGCAGCCAAGTGGGGGGGTACTACAATGAGCAGTTCTTC. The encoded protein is CASSQVGGYYNEQFF.

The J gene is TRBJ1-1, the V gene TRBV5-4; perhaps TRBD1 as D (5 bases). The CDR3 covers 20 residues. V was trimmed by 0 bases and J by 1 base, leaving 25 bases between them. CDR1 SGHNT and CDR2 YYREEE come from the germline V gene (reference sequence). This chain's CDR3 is CASSLGRRGQMGIGNTEAFF. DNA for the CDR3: TGTGCCAGCAGCTTGGGAAGAAGGGGCCAGATGGGTATTGGGAACACTGAAGCTTTCTTT.

CDR3 DNA: TGCGCCAGCAGGGGGGACAGGGACCAAGAGACCCAGTACTTC. Translation: CASRGDRDQETQYF. The rearrangement joins TRBV5-1 to TRBJ2-5; 9 bases match TRBD1. Trimming took 5 bases from V and 0 from J; bases not matched to a gene: 2. The CDR3 totals 14 residues. Germline V gene lookup returns CDR1 SGHRS and CDR2 YFSETQ.

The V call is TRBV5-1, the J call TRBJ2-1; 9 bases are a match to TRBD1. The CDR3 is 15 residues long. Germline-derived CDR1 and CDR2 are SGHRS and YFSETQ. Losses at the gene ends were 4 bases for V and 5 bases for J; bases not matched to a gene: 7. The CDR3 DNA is TGCGCCAGCAGCCGTAGGGGACAGGGCGACAATGAGCAGTTCTTC. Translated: CASSRRGQGDNEQFF.

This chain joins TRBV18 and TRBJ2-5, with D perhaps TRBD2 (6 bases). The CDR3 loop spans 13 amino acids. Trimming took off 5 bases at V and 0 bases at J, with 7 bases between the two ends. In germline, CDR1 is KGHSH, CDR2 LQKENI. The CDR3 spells CASSGEDQETQYF. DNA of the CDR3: TGTGCCAGCTCAGGGGAGGACCAAGAGACCCAGTACTTC. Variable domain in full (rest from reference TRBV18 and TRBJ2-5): NAGVMQNPRHLVRRRGQEARLRCSPMKGHSHVYWYRQLPEEGLKFMVYLQKENIIDESGMPKERFSAEFPKEGPSILRIQQVVRGDSAAYFCASSGEDQETQYFGPGTRLLVL.

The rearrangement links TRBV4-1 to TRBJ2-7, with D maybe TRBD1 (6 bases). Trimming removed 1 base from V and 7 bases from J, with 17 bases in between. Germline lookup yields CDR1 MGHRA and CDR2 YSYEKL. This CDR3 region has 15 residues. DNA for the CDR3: TGCGCCAGCAGCCAAGGGGGTAACAGGGTAGGTGAGCAGTACTTC. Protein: CASSQGGNRVGEQYF.

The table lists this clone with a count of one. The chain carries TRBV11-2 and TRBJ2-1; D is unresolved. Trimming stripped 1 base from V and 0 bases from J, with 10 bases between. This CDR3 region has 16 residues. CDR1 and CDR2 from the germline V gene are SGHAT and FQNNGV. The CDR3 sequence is CASSLATVSSYNEQFF. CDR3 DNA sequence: TGTGCCAGCAGCTTAGCCACGGTTAGCTCCTACAATGAGCAGTTCTTC.

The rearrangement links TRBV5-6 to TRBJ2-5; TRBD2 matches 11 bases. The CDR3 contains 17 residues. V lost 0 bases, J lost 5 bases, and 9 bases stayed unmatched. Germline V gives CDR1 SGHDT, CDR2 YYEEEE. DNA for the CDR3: TGTGCCAGCAGCTTGGTAGCGGGGGGGCAAAGGAGGGAGACCCAGTACTTC. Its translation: CASSLVAGGQRRETQYF.

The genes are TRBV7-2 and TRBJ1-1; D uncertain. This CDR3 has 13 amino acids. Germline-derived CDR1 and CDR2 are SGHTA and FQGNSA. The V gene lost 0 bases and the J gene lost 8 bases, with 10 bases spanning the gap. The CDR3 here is CASSLARDIEAFF. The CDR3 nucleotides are TGTGCCAGCAGCTTAGCTCGAGACATCGAAGCTTTCTTT.

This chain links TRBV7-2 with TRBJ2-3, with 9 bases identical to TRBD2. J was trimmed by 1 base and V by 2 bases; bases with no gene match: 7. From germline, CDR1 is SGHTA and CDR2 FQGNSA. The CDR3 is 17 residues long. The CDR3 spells CASSLNRASGGTDTQYF. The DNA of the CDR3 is TGTGCCAGCAGCTTAAATCGTGCTAGCGGGGGCACAGATACGCAGTATTTT.

The CDR3 DNA reads as TGTGCCAGCAGCAATCCCGGGACAGGGCCCTACGAGCAGTACTTC. Protein product: CASSNPGTGPYEQYF. The gene calls are TRBV11-3 and TRBJ2-7; 9 positions agree with TRBD1. V gave up 5 bases and J gave up 2 bases; unmatched junction bases: 7. CDR3 length equals 15 residues. The germline V gene encodes CDR1 SGHNT and CDR2 YENEEA.

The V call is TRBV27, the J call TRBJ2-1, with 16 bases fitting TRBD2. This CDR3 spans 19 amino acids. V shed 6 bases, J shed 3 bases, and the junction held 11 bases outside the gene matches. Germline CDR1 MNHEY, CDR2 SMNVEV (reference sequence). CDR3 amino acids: CASSEWGLAGGAGYNEQFF. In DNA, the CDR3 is TGTGCCAGCAGCGAATGGGGACTAGCGGGGGGGGCGGGCTACAATGAGCAGTTCTTC.